The next 6 T cell receptor beta chains were all read from a single sample in a study of blood T cell repertoires in COVID-19. Libraries were prepared by immunoSEQ multiplex PCR; TCRdb keeps only in-frame clonotypes and omits some of them. The sample contains roughly 170,000 clones, about 85% of which appear only once. Sequencing was done on a sample of peripheral blood. The receptors come from a man between 60 and 75 years old who had recovered from COVID-19.

The rearrangement joins TRBV6-5 to TRBJ2-7; 8 nucleotides agree with TRBD1. Losses at the gene ends were 4 bases for V and 3 bases for J; bases not matched to a gene: 5. CDR3 length equals 14 residues. CDR1 and CDR2 (germline): MNHEY, SVGAGI. The CDR3 sequence: CASSSIQGGYEQYF. The DNA for the CDR3 is TGTGCCAGCAGTTCGATACAGGGGGGCTACGAGCAGTACTTC.

The chain uses TRBV2 and TRBJ2-1, with D perhaps matching TRBD2 (6 bases). The CDR3 consists of 16 residues. Germline values: CDR1 SNHLY, CDR2 FYNNEI. V dropped 4 bases and J dropped 7 bases, with 20 bases sitting between them. CDR3 sequence (DNA): TGTGCCAGCAGTGTGCTAGCGCTCTCTGTGTTGAATGAGCAGTTCTTC. It translates to CASSVLALSVLNEQFF.

The chain has TRBV14 and TRBJ1-2; D ambiguous. The germline gives CDR1 SGHDN, CDR2 FVKESK. Trimming left V 4 bases short and J 2 bases short, with 11 bases between. The CDR3 loop spans 14 amino acids. The CDR3 sequence: CASSPGVPNYGYTF. CDR3 DNA sequence: TGTGCCAGCAGCCCCGGAGTGCCGAACTATGGCTACACCTTC.

The rearrangement links TRBV5-5 to TRBJ1-4, with 7 nucleotides matching TRBD1. The trim removed 4 bases at V and 0 bases at J, leaving 6 bases unmatched. CDR3 length: 16 residues. Germline V CDR1 and CDR2: SGHKS, YYEKEE (reference sequence). The CDR3 bases are TGTGCCAGCAGCGAGGGACAGACCGCAACTAATGAAAAACTGTTTTTT. It specifies CASSEGQTATNEKLFF.

V and J are TRBV6-5 and TRBJ1-3; possible D gene TRBD1, 5 bases. The V gene lost 5 bases and the J gene lost 4 bases, with 12 bases spanning the gap. Germline-derived CDR1 and CDR2 are MNHEY and SVGAGI. The CDR3 runs to 14 residues. In DNA form, the CDR3 reads TGTGCCAGCAGTCCCCGACAGAGCGGAAACACCATATATTTT. It translates to CASSPRQSGNTIYF.

Only one count was recorded for this clone. The V call is TRBV7-3, the J call TRBJ2-1; TRBD2 is a possible D gene (5 bases). Germline assignment: CDR1 SGHTA and CDR2 FQGTGA. This CDR3 region has 15 residues. V was shortened by 3 bases and J by 5 bases, with 14 bases between the two germline ends. CDR3 in amino acids: CASSFDGLINNEQFF. The CDR3 nucleotides read TGTGCCAGCAGCTTCGACGGACTTATAAACAATGAGCAGTTCTTC.